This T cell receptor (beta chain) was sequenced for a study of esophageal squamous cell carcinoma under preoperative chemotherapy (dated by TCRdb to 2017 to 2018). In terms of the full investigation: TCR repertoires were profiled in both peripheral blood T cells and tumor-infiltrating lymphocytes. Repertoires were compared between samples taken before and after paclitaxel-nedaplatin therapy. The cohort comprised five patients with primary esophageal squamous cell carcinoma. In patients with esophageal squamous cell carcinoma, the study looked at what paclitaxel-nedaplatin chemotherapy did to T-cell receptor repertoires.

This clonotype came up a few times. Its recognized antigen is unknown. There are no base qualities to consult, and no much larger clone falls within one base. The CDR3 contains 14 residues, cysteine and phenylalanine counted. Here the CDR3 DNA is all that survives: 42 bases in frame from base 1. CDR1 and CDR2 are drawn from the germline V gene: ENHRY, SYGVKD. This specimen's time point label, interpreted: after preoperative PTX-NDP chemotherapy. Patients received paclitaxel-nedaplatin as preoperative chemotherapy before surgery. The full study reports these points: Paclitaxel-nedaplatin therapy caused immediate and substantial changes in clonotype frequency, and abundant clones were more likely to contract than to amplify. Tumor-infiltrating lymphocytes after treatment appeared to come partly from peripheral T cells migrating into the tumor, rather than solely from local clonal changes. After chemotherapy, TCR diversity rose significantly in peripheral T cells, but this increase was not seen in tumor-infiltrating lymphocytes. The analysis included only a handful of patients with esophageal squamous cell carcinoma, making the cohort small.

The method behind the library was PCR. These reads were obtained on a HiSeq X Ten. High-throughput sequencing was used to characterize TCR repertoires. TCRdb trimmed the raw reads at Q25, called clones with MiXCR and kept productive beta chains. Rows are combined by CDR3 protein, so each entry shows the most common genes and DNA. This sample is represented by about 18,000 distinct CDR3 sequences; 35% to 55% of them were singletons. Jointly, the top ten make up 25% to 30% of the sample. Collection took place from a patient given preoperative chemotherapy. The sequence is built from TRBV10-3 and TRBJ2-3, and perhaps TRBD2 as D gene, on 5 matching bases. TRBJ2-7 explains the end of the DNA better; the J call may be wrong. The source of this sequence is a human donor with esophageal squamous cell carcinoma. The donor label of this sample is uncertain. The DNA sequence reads TGTGCCATCAGCCCTAATCCGAGGGTCTACGAGCAGTACTTC. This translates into CAISPNPRVYEQYF.